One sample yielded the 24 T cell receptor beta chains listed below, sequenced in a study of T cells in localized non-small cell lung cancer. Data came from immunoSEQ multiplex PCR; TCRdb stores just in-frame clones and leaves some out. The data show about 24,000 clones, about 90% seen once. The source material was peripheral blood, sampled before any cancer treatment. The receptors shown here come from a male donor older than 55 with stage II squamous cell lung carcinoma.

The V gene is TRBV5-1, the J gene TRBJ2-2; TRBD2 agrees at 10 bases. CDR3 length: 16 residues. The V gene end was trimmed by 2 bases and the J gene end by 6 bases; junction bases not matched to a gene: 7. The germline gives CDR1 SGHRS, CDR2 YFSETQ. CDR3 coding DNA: TGCGCCAGCAGCTTTCTAGCGGGAGAAGTGGCCGGGGAGCTGTTTTTT. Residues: CASSFLAGEVAGELFF.

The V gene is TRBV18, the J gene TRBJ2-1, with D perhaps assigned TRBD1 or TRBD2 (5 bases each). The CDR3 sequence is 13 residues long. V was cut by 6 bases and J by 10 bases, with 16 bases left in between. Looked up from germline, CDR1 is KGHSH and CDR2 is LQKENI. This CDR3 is CASSPTEGWEQFF. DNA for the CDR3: TGTGCCAGCTCCCCGACCGAGGGGTGGGAGCAGTTCTTC.

DNA for the CDR3: TGTGCCAGCAGTTCAGGTGCCTACGAGCAGTACTTC. It encodes CASSSGAYEQYF. This sequence joins TRBV7-8 and TRBJ2-7; D ambiguous. This CDR3 is 12 amino acids long. CDR1 is SGHVS and CDR2 is FQNEAQ in the germline V gene. V lost 6 bases to trimming and J lost 2 bases, with 8 bases between them.

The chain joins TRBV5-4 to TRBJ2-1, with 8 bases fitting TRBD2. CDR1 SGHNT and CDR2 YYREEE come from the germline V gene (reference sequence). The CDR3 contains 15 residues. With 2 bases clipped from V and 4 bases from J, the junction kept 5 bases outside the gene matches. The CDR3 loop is CASSLRAGGYNEQFF. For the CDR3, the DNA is TGTGCCAGCAGCTTACGGGCGGGGGGTTACAATGAGCAGTTCTTC.

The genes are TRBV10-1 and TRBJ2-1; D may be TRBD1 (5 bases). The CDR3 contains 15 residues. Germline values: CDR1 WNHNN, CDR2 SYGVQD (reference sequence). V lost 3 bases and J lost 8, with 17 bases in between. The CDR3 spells CASSDPSGTRDEQFF. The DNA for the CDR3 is TGCGCCAGCAGTGACCCGAGTGGAACCAGGGATGAGCAGTTCTTC.

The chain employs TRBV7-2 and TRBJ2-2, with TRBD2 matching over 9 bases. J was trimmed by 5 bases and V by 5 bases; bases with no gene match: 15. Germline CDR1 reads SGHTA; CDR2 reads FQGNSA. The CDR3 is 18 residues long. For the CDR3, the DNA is TGTGCCAGCAGCCGCGGCGCGGTAGCGGGAGTAGGAACCGGGGAGCTGTTTTTT. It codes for CASSRGAVAGVGTGELFF. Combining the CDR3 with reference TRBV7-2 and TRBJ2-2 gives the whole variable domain GAGVSQSPSNKVTEKGKDVELRCDPISGHTALYWYRQSLGQGLEFLIYFQGNSAPDKSGLPSDRFSAERTGGSVSTLTIQRTQQEDSAVYLCASSRGAVAGVGTGELFFGEGSRLTVL.

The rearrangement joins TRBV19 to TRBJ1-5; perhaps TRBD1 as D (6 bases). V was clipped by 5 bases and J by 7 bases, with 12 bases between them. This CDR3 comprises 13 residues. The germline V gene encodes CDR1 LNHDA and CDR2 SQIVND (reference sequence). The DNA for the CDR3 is TGTGCCAGTAGTCTGACAGGCGGACAGCCCCAGCATTTT. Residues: CASSLTGGQPQHF.

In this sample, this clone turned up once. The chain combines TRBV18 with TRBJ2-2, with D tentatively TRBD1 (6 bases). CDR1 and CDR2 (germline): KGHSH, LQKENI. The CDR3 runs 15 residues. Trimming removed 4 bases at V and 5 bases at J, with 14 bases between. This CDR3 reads CASSRGLTGTGELFF. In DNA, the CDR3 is TGTGCCAGCTCACGGGGATTAACAGGGACCGGGGAGCTGTTTTTT.

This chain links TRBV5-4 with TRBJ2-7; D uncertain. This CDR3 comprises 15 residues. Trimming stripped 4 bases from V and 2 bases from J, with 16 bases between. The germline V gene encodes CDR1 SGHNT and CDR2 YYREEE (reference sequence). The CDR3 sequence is CASSPSGSLTYEQYF. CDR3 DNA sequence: TGTGCCAGCAGCCCCTCGGGCTCCCTTACCTACGAGCAGTACTTC.

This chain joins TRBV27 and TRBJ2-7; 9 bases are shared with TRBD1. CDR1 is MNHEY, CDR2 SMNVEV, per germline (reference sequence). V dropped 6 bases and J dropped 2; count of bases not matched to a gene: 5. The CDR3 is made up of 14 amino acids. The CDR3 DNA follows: TGTGCCAGCAGCCGGGACAGGGCGACCTACGAGCAGTACTTC. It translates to CASSRDRATYEQYF.

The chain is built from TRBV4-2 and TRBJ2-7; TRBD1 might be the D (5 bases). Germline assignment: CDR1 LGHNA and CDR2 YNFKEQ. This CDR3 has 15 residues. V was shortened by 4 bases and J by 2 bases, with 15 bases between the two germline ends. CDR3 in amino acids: CASSPEGALTYEQYF. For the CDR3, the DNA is TGTGCCAGCAGCCCAGAAGGGGCCCTAACCTACGAGCAGTACTTC.

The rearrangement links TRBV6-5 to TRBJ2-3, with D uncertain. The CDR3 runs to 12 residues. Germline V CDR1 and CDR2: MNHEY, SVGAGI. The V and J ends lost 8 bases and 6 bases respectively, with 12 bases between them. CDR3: CASSRPRDTQYF. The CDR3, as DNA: TGTGCCAGCTCGCGACCGAGGGATACGCAGTATTTT.

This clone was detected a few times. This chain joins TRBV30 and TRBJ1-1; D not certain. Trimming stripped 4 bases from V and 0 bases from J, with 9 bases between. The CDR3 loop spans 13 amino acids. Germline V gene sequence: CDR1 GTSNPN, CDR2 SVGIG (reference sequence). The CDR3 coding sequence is TGTGCCTGGATTTCTCCCATGAACACTGAAGCTTTCTTT. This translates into CAWISPMNTEAFF.

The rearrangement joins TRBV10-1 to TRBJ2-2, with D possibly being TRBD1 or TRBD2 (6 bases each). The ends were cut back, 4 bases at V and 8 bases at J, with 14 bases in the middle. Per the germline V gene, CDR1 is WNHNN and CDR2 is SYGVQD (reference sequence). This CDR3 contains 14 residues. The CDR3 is CASSAIGGRGELFF. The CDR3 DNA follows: TGCGCCAGCAGTGCTATCGGGGGCCGGGGGGAGCTGTTTTTT.

CDR3 bases: TGTGCCTGGAGGGCGGACGGGTTCTCTGGAAACACCATATATTTT. Amino acids: CAWRADGFSGNTIYF. J is TRBJ1-3 and V is TRBV30, with D unclear. V was clipped by 3 bases and J by 0 bases, with 12 bases between them. The CDR3 sequence is 15 residues long. Germline CDR1 and CDR2: GTSNPN and SVGIG (reference sequence). The variable domain in full, with the rest retrieved from reference TRBV30 and TRBJ1-3, is SQTIHQWPATLVQPVGSPLSLECTVEGTSNPNLYWYRQAAGRGLQLLFYSVGIGQISSEVPQNLSASRPQDRQFILSSKKLLLSDSGFYLCAWRADGFSGNTIYFGEGSWLTVV.

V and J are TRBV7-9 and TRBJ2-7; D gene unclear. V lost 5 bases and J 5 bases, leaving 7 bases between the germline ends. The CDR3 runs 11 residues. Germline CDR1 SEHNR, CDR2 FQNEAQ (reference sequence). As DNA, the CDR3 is TGTGCCAGCAGCCACTTCGACGAGCAGTACTTC. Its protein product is CASSHFDEQYF.

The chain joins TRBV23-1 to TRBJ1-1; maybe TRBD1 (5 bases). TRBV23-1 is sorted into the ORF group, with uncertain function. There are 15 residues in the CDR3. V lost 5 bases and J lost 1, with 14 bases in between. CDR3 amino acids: CASSRAGHWNTEAFF. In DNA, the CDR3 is TGCGCCAGCAGTAGGGCAGGGCATTGGAACACTGAAGCTTTCTTT.

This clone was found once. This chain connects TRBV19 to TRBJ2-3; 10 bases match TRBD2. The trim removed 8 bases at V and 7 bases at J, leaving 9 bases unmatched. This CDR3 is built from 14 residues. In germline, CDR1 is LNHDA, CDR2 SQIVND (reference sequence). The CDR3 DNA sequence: TGTGCCAGTCAGCGGGGGGGTAGAGGAAATACGCAGTATTTT. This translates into CASQRGGRGNTQYF.

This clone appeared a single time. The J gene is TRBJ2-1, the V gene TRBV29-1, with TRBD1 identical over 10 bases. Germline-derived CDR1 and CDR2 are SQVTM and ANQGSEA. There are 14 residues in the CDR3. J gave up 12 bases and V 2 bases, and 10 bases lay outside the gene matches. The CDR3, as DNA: TGCAGCGTTGAATCGGGACAGGGGTTTTATTGGCAGTTCTTC. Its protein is CSVESGQGFYWQFF.

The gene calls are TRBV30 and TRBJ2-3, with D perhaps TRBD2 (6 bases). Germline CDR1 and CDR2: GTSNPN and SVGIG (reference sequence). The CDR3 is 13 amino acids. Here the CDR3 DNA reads TGTAGCGCGACTAGTTACTTCACAGATACGCAGTATTTT. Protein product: CSATSYFTDTQYF.

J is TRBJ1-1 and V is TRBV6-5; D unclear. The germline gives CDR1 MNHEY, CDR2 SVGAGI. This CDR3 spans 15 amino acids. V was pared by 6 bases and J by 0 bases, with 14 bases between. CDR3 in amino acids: CASRRSRNMNTEAFF. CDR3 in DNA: TGTGCCAGCAGACGCTCCAGGAACATGAACACTGAAGCTTTCTTT.

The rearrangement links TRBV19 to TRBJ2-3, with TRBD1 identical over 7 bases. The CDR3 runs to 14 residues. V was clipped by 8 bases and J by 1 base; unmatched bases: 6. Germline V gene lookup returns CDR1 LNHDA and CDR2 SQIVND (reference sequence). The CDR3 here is CASQQGTGTDTQYF. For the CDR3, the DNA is TGTGCCAGTCAACAGGGGACGGGCACAGATACGCAGTATTTT.

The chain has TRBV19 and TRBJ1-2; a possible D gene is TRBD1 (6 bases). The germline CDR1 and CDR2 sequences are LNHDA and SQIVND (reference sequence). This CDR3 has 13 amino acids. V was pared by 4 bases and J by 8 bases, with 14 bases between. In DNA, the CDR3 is TGTGCCAGTAGTAGAGACCAGGGGCTGGGCTACACCTTC. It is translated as CASSRDQGLGYTF.

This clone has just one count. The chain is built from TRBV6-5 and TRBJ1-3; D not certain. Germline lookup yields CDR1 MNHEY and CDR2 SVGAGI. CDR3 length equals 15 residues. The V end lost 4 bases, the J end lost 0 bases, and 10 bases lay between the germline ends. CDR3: CASSLTAFSGNTIYF. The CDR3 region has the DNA TGTGCCAGCAGTTTGACCGCCTTCTCTGGAAACACCATATATTTT.